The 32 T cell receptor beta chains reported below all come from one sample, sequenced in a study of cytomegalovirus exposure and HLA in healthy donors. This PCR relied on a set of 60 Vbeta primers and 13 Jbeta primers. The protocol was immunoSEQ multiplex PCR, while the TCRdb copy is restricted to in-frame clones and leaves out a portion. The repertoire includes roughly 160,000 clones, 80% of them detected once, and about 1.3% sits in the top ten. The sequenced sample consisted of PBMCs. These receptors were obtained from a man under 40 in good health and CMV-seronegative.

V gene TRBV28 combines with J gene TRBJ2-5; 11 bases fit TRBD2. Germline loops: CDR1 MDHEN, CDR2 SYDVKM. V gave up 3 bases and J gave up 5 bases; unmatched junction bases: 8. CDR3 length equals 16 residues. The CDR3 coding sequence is TGTGCCAGCAGTTTCCAACTAGCGGGAGTTGGGGAGACCCAGTACTTC. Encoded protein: CASSFQLAGVGETQYF.

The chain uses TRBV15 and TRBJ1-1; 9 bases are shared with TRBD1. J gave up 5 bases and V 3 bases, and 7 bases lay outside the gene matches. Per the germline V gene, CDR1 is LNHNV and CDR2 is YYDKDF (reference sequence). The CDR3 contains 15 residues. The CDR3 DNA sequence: TGTGCCACCAGCAGGGACAGGGGACACAAAACTGAAGCTTTCTTT. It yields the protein CATSRDRGHKTEAFF. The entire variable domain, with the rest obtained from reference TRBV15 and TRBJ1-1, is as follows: DAMVIQNPRYQVTQFGKPVTLSCSQTLNHNVMYWYQQKSSQAPKLLFHYYDKDFNNEADTPDNFQSRRPNTSFCFLDIRSPGLGDTAMYLCATSRDRGHKTEAFFGQGTRLTVV.

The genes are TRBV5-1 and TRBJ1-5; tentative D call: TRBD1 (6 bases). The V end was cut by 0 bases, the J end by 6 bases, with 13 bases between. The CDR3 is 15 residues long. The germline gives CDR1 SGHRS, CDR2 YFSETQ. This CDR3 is CASSLESGVGQPQHF. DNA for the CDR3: TGCGCCAGCAGCTTGGAGTCAGGGGTGGGTCAGCCCCAGCATTTT.

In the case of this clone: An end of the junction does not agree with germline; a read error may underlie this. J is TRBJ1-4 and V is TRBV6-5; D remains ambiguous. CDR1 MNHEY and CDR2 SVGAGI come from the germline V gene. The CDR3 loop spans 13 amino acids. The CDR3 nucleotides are TGTGCCAGCAGTTACCGCGTTCATGAAAAACTGTCTTTT. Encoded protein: CASSYRVHEKLSF.

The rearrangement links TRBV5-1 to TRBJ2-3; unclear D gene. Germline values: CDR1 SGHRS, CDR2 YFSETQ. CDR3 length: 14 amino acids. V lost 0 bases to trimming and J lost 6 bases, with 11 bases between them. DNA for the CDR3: TGCGCCAGCAGCTTGGAGTTCTACCCCGATACGCAGTATTTT. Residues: CASSLEFYPDTQYF.

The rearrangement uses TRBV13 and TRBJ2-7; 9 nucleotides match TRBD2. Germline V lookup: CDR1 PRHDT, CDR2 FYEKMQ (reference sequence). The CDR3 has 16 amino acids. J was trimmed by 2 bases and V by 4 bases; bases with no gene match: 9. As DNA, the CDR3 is TGTGCCAGCAGCTACCGAACTAGCGGGCCACCCTACGAGCAGTACTTC. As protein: CASSYRTSGPPYEQYF.

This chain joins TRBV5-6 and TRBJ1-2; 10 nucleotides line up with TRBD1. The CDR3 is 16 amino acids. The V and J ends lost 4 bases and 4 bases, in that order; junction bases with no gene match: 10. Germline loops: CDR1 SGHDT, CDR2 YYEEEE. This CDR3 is CASSPGTGDVFYGYTF. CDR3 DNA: TGTGCCAGCAGCCCCGGGACAGGGGACGTTTTCTATGGCTACACCTTC.

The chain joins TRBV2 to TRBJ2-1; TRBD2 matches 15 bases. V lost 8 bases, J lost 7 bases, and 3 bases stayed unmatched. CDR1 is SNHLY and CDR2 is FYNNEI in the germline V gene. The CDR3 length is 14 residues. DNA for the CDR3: TGTGCCAGCCCTGGGACTAGCGGGAGGAATGAGCAGTTCTTC. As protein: CASPGTSGRNEQFF.

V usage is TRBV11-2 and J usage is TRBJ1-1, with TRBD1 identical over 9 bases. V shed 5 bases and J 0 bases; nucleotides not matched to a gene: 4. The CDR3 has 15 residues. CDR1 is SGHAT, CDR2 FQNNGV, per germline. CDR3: CASSATGGLNTEAFF. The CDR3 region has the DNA TGTGCCAGCAGCGCCACAGGGGGCCTGAACACTGAAGCTTTCTTT.

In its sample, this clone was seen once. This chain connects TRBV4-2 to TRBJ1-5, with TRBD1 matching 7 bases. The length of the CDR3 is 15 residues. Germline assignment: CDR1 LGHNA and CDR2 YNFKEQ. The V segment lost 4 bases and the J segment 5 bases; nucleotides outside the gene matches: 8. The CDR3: CASSPRAGGDQPQHF. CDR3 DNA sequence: TGTGCCAGCAGCCCCCGTGCAGGGGGAGATCAGCCCCAGCATTTT.

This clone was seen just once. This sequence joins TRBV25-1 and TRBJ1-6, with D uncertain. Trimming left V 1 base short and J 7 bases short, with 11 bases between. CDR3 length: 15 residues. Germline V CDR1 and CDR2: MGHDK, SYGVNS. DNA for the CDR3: TGTGCCAGCAGTGAATTAAGGTTCGGGAATTCACCCCTCCACTTT. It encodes CASSELRFGNSPLHF. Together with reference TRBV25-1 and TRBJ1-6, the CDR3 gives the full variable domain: EADIYQTPRYLVIGTGKKITLECSQTMGHDKMYWYQQDPGMELHLIHYSYGVNSTEKGDLSSESTVSRIRTEHFPLTLESARPSHTSQYLCASSELRFGNSPLHFGNGTRLTVT.

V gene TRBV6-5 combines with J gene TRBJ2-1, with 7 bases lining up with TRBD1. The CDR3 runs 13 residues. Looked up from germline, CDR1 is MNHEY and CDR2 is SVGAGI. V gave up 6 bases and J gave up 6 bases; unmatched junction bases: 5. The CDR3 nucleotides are TGTGCCAGCAGGAGGACAGGTAGCAATGAGCAGTTCTTC. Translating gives CASRRTGSNEQFF.

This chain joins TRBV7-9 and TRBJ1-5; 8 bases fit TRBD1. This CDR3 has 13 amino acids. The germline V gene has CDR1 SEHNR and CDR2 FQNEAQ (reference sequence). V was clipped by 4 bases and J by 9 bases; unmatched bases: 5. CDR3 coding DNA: TGTGCCAGCAGCTCAGACAGGGGATGGCCCCAGCATTTT. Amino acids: CASSSDRGWPQHF.

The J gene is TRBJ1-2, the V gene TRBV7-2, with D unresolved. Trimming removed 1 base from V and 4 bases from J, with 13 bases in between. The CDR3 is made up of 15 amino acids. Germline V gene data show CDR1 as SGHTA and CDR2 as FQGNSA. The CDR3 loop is CASSLDSYQIYGYTF. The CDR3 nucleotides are TGTGCCAGCAGCTTAGATTCTTACCAGATCTATGGCTACACCTTC.

CDR3 residues: CASSIRGRSQPQHF. The CDR3 nucleotides read TGTGCCAGTAGTATCAGGGGAAGGAGTCAGCCCCAGCATTTT. The V and J genes are TRBV19 and TRBJ1-5; tentatively, D is TRBD1 (6 bases). Between the trimmed V and J ends, which lost 3 bases and 6 bases, there was a span of 12 bases. CDR1 LNHDA and CDR2 SQIVND come from the germline V gene (reference sequence). This CDR3 has 14 amino acids.

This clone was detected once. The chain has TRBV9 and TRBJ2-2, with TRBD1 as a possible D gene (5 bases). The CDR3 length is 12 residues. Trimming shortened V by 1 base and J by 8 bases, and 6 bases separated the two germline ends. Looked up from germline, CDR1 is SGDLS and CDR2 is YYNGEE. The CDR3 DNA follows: TGTGCCAGCAGCGTATCAGGGGGGGAGCTGTTTTTT. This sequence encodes CASSVSGGELFF.

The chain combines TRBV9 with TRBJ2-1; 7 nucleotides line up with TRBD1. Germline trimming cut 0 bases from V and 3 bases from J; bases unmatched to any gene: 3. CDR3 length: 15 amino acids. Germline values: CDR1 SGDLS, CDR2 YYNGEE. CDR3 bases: TGTGCCAGCAGCGTAGTGGGACAGTACTACAATGAGCAGTTCTTC. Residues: CASSVVGQYYNEQFF.

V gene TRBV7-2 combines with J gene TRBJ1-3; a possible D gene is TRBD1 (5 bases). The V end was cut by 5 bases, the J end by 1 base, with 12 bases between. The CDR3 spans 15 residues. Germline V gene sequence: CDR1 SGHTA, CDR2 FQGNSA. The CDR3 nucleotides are TGTGCCAGCAGCGCCGACAGACCTTCTGGAAACACCATATATTTT. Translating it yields CASSADRPSGNTIYF.

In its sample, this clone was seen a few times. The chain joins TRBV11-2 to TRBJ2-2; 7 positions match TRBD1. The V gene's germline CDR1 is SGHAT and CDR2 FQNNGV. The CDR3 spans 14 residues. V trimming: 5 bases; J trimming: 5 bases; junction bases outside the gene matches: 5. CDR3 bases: TGTGCCAGCAGCCCCACAGGGGCGACCGGGGAGCTGTTTTTT. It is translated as CASSPTGATGELFF.

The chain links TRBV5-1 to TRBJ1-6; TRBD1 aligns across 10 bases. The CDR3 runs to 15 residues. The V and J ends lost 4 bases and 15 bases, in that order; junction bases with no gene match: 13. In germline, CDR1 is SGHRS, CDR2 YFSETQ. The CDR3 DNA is TGCGCCAGCAGCCGAAGGACAGGGGGAGGGGATGGCCTCCACTTT. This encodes CASSRRTGGGDGLHF.

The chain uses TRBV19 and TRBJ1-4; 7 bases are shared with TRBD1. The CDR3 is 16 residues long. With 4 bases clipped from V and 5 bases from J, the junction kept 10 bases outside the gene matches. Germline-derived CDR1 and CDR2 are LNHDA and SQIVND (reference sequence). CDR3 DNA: TGTGCCAGTAGTACCTCACCGGACAGGTTAAATGAAAAACTGTTTTTT. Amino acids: CASSTSPDRLNEKLFF.

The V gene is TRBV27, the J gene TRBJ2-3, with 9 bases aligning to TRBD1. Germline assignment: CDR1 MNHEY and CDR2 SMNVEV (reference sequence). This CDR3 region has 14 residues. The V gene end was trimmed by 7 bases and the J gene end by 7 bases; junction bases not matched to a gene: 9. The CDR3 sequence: CASTRGQGIYTQYF. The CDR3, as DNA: TGTGCCAGCACCCGAGGACAGGGGATTTATACGCAGTATTTT.

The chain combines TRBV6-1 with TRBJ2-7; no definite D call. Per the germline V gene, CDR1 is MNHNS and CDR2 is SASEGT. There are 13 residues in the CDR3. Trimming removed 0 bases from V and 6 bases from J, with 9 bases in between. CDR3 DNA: TGTGCCAGCAGTGAAGCTCTGCGCTCCGAGCAGTACTTC. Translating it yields CASSEALRSEQYF.

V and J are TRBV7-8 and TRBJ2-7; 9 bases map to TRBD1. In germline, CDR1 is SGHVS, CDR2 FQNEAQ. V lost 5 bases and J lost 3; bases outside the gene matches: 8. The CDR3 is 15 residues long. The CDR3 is CASSHRQGVNYEQYF. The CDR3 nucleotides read TGTGCCAGCAGCCACCGACAGGGGGTCAACTACGAGCAGTACTTC.

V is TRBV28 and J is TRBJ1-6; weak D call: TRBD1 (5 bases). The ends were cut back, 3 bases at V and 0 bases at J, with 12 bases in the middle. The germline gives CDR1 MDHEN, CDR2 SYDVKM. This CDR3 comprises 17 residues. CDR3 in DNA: TGTGCCAGCAGTTTCGTGGGGGGTAGCTCCTATAATTCACCCCTCCACTTT. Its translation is CASSFVGGSSYNSPLHF.

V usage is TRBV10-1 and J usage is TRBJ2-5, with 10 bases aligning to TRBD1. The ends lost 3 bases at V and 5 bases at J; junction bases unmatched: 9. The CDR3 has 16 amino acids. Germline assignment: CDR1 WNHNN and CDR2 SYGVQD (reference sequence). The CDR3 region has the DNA TGCGCCAGCAGTGACCCCGGACAGGGGGGGAAGGAGACCCAGTACTTC. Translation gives CASSDPGQGGKETQYF.

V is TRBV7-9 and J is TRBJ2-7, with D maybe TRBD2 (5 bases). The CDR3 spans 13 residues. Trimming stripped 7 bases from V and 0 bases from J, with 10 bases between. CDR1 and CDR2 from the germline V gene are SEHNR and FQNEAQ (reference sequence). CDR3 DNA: TGTGCCAGCACCGGACTGGGCTCCTACGAGCAGTACTTC. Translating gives CASTGLGSYEQYF.

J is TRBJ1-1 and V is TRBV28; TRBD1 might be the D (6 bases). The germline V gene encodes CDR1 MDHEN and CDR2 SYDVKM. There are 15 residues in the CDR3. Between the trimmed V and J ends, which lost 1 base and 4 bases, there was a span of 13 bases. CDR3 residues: CASSLSVAGATEAFF. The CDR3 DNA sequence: TGTGCCAGCAGTTTATCCGTGGCAGGGGCCACTGAAGCTTTCTTT. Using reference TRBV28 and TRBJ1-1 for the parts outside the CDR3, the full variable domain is DVKVTQSSRYLVKRTGEKVFLECVQDMDHENMFWYRQDPGLGLRLIYFSYDVKMKEKGDIPEGYSVSREKKERFSLILESASTNQTSMYLCASSLSVAGATEAFFGQGTRLTVV.

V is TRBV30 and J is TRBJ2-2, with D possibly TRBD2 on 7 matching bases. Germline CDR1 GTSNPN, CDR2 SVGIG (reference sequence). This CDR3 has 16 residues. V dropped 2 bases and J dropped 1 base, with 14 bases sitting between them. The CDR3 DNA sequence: TGTGCCTGGAGTCCGGGAGGCAGGGGGAACACCGGGGAGCTGTTTTTT. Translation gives CAWSPGGRGNTGELFF.

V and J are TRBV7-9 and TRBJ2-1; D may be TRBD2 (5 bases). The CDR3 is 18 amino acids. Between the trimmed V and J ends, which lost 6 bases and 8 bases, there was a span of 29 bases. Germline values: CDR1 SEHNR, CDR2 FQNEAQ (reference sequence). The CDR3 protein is CASSSNQAADFPMHEQFF. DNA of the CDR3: TGTGCCAGCAGTTCAAACCAAGCCGCGGACTTCCCGATGCATGAGCAGTTCTTC.

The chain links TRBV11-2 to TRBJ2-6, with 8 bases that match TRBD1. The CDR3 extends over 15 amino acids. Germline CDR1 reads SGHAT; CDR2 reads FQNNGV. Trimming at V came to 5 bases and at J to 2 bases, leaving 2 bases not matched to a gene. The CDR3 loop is CASSTTGAGANVLTF. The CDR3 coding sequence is TGTGCCAGCAGCACGACAGGGGCTGGGGCCAACGTCCTGACTTTC.

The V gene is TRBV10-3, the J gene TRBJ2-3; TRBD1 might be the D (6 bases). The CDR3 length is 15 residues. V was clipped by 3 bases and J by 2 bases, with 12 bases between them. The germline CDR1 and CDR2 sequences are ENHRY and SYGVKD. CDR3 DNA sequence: TGTGCCATCAGTGAATCTGGACAGCTCACAGATACGCAGTATTTT. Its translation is CAISESGQLTDTQYF.